This T cell receptor (beta chain) was captured by sequencing in a study of T cell clonotyping in hematopoietic cell transplantation. Points from the study as a whole: After transplant, recipient diversity fell while pathologically expanded clonotypes grew through day 180. Higher Inverse Simpson Index values in graft donor and pretransplant recipient predicted broader posttransplant TCR diversity. At the given depth, recipient repertoires were over 97% de novo clonotypes.

Trimming took off 4 bases at V and 6 bases at J, with 15 bases between the two ends. The CDR3 consists of 15 residues. CDR1 SGHVS and CDR2 FNYEAQ come from the germline V gene. Details on this clone: Its specificity is unknown.

Repertoires were generated with immunoSEQ multiplex PCR, while TCRdb's copy carries only in-frame clones and drops some. The sample gives roughly 7,000 clones, around 88% of which show up once; 7.5% to 9.5% is in the top ten. Recipients were bled about 28 days pretransplant and at posttransplant days 30, 100, 180. The chain uses TRBV7-6 and TRBJ2-2, with D possibly matching TRBD2 (6 bases). The TCR comes from a male patient aged 18 to 35 who had an allogeneic stem cell transplant from a related donor, so the T cells may come from the graft donor. Some clones in this sample may be carry-over from other donors' samples. Sequences were derived from PBMCs, sampled 100 days after allogeneic stem cell transplant. The DNA of the CDR3 is TGTGCCAGCAGCTCAGGAGGAGGGTTCCCCGGGGAGCTGTTTTTT. It is translated as CASSSGGGFPGELFF. Combining the CDR3 with reference TRBV7-6 and TRBJ2-2 gives the whole variable domain GAGVSQSPRYKVTKRGQDVALRCDPISGHVSLYWYRQALGQGPEFLTYFNYEAQQDKSGLPNDRFSAERPEGSISTLTIQRTEQRDSAMYRCASSSGGGFPGELFFGEGSRLTVL.